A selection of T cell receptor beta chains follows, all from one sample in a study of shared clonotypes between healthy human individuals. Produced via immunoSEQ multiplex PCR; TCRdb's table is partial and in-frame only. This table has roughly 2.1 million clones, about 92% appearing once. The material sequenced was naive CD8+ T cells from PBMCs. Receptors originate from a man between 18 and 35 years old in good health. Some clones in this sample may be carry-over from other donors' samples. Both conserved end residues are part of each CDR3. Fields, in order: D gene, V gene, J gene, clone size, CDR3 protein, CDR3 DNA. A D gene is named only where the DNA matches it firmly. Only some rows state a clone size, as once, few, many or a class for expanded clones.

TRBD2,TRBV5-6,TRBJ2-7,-,CASSSAGESYEQYF,TGTGCCAGCAGCTCTGCGGGAGAGTCCTACGAGCAGTACTTC
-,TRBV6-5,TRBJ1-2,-,CASRAGWYGYTF,TGTGCCAGCCGAGCAGGGTGGTATGGCTACACCTTC
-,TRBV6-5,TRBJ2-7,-,CASSPRVSYEQYF,TGTGCCAGCAGCCCCAGGGTGTCCTACGAGCAGTACTTC
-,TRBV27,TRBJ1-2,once,CASRYSPNYGYTF,TGTGCCAGCAGGTATTCCCCCAACTATGGCTACACCTTC
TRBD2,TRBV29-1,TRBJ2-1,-,CSVVGLAGGYNEQFF,TGCAGCGTTGTGGGACTAGCGGGAGGTTACAATGAGCAGTTCTTC
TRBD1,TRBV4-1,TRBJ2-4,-,CASSHGTGKNIQYF,TGCGCCAGCAGCCACGGGACAGGGAAAAACATTCAGTACTTC
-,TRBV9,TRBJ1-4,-,CASSVEGRTNEKLFF,TGTGCCAGCAGCGTAGAGGGCAGAACGAATGAAAAACTGTTTTTT
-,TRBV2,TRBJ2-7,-,CASMGTDTYEQYF,TGTGCCAGCATGGGGACTGACACCTACGAGCAGTACTTC
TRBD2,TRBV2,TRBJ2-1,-,CASSISGSSYNEQFF,TGTGCCAGCAGTATAAGCGGGAGCTCCTACAATGAGCAGTTCTTC
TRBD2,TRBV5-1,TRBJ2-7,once,CASSLNSLGAGDEQYF,TGCGCCAGCAGCTTGAACTCTTTAGGAGCGGGAGACGAGCAGTACTTC
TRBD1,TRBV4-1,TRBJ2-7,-,CASSLTGQRYEQYF,TGCGCCAGCAGCCTAACGGGACAGAGATACGAGCAGTACTTC
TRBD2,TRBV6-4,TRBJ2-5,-,CASSHRDRTSGRPETQYF,TGTGCCAGCAGCCACCGGGACAGAACTAGCGGGAGGCCGGAGACCCAGTACTTC
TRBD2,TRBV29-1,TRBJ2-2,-,CSVIAGGTGELFF,TGCAGCGTTATAGCGGGAGGAACCGGGGAGCTGTTTTTT
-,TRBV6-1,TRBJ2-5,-,CASSAVTSSGMETQYF,TGTGCCAGCAGTGCGGTGACATCTTCGGGGATGGAGACCCAGTACTTC
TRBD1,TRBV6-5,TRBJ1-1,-,CASSYSRTGAEAFF,TGTGCCAGCAGTTACTCCCGGACAGGGGCTGAAGCTTTCTTT
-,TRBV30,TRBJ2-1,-,CAWSRALGHEQFF,TGTGCCTGGAGTCGAGCCCTGGGGCATGAGCAGTTCTTC
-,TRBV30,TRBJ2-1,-,CAWSWRTSSYNEQFF,TGTGCCTGGAGTTGGCGTACCAGCTCCTACAATGAGCAGTTCTTC
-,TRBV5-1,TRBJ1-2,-,CASSFGNNYGYTF,TGCGCCAGCAGCTTCGGCAATAACTATGGCTACACCTTC
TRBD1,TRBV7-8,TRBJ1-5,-,CASSPGRGRVLPQHF,TGTGCCAGCAGCCCAGGCAGGGGGCGCGTGTTGCCCCAGCATTTT
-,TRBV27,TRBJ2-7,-,CASSLLGSEQYF,TGTGCCAGCAGTTTATTGGGGTCCGAGCAGTACTTC
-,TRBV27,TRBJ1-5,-,CASSFQGPRQPQHF,TGTGCCAGCAGTTTTCAGGGGCCTAGGCAGCCCCAGCATTTT
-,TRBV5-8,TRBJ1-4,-,CASTPLRKAEKLFF,TGTGCCAGCACCCCTCTTCGGAAGGCGGAAAAACTGTTTTTT
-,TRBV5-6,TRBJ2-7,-,CASSFGRGRALEQYF,TGTGCCAGCAGCTTTGGAAGGGGTCGGGCGCTCGAGCAGTACTTC
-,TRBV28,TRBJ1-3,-,CASSLGSGNTIYF,TGTGCCAGCAGTTTGGGCTCTGGAAACACCATATATTTT
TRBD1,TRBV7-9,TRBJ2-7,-,CASSPRTGGKIDEQYF,TGTGCCAGCAGCCCGCGGACAGGGGGAAAGATCGACGAGCAGTACTTC
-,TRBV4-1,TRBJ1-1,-,CASSQGSGTLEAFF,TGCGCCAGCAGCCAAGGGTCAGGCACCCTTGAAGCTTTCTTT
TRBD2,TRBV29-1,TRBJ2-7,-,CSVDVGTSPYEQYF,TGCAGCGTTGATGTCGGGACTAGTCCCTACGAGCAGTACTTC
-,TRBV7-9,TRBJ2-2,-,CASSYPSGRDTGELFF,TGTGCCAGCAGCTACCCCTCTGGCCGGGACACCGGGGAGCTGTTTTTT
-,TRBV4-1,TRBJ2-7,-,CASSQDSRTSYEQYF,TGCGCCAGCAGCCAAGATAGCAGGACCTCCTACGAGCAGTACTTC
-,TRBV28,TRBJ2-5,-,CASSLRGARPRTGETQYF,TGTGCCAGCAGTTTAAGGGGGGCCAGACCCCGGACTGGCGAGACCCAGTACTTC
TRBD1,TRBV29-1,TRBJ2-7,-,CSVRQGGNYEQYF,TGCAGCGTGAGACAGGGGGGTAACTACGAGCAGTACTTC
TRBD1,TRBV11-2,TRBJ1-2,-,CASSLRLKGADGYTF,TGTGCCAGCAGCTTAAGACTTAAGGGGGCGGATGGCTACACCTTC
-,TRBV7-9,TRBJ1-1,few,CASSGRERPEAFF,TGTGCCAGCAGTGGCAGGGAGAGGCCTGAAGCTTTCTTT
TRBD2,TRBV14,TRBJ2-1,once,CASSLSGLAPFF,TGTGCCAGCAGTCTTTCTGGACTAGCCCCGTTCTTC
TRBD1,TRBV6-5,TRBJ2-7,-,CASSQRGQGADEQYF,TGTGCCAGCAGTCAAAGGGGGCAGGGGGCTGACGAGCAGTACTTC
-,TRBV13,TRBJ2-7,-,CASSPQRRGEQYF,TGTGCCAGCAGCCCCCAGCGAAGGGGCGAGCAGTACTTC
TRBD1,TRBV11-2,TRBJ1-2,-,CASSSPGQPYGYTF,TGTGCCAGCAGCTCTCCGGGACAGCCATATGGCTACACCTTC
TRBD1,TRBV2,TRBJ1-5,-,CASSEETGYSNQPQHF,TGTGCCAGCAGTGAAGAGACAGGGTATAGCAATCAGCCCCAGCATTTT
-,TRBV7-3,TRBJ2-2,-,CASSLTFRQGLTGELFF,TGTGCCAGCAGCTTAACTTTTAGGCAGGGCCTGACCGGGGAGCTGTTTTTT
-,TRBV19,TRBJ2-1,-,CATLGRAEQFF,TGTGCCACCCTGGGCAGGGCGGAGCAGTTCTTC
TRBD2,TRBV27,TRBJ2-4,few,CASSSRGVGIQYF,TGTGCCAGCAGTTCACGGGGGGTTGGGATTCAGTACTTC
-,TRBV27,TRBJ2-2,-,CASSPRNTGELFF,TGTGCCAGCAGTCCCAGAAACACCGGGGAGCTGTTTTTT
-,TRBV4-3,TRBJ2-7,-,CASSQDPGSYEQYF,TGCGCCAGCAGCCAAGATCCAGGCTCCTACGAGCAGTACTTC
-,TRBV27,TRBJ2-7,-,CASSARDSYEQYF,TGTGCCAGCAGTGCGCGGGACAGCTACGAGCAGTACTTC
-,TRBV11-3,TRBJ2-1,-,CASSFGPGAQPFF,-
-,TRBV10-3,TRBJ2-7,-,CAISGDGSYEQYF,TGTGCCATCAGTGGGGACGGCTCCTACGAGCAGTACTTC
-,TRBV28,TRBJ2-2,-,CASSLLVDTGELFF,TGTGCCAGCAGTTTACTAGTCGACACCGGGGAGCTGTTTTTT
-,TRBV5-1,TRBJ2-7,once,CASSSGRGRTYEQYF,TGCGCCAGCAGCTCCGGGAGGGGGCGAACCTACGAGCAGTACTTC
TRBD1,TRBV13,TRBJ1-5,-,CASSHSRDRGLLDNQPQHF,TGTGCCAGCAGCCACTCCCGGGACAGGGGCCTCTTGGACAATCAGCCCCAGCATTTT
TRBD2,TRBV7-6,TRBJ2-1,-,CASSFLGGRGTYNEQFF,TGTGCCAGCAGCTTTCTCGGCGGGAGGGGCACCTACAATGAGCAGTTCTTC